The source of this TCR beta chain is a study of identical twins. cDNA molecules carried unique molecular identifiers, and template switching added a universal primer site. Each CDR3 protein gets one entry after TCRdb re-called the 5' RACE reads with MiXCR. Of roughly 1,500,000 distinct CDR3 sequences in the sample, about 30% were seen once. General study results and limits: There is a chance that invariant MAIT and iNKT cells partially muddied zero-insertion analyses.

Between the trimmed V and J ends, which lost 5 bases and 8 bases, there was a span of 18 bases. The CDR3 consists of 15 residues. The V gene's germline CDR1 is SGHVS and CDR2 FNYEAQ. Details on this clonotype: Its specificity is not known.

The chain couples TRBV7-6 to TRBJ1-4; unclear D gene. Sequenced input: cord blood. This receptor was obtained from a newborn girl in good health. CDR3 nucleotides: TGTGCCAGCAGCGGCAACTTCGGGCAGTTCGAAAAACTGTTTTTT. Its protein is CASSGNFGQFEKLFF.